In this sample, the clone carrying this T cell receptor beta chain turned up many times. What it binds is unknown. Trimming removed 2 bases at V and 7 bases at J, with 18 bases between. The CDR3 extends over 15 amino acids. CDR1 is MNHEY, CDR2 SVGEGT, per germline. These data are taken from a study of T-cell reconstitution after alpha-beta-depleted transplantation in children. Study findings and constraints: Some patients owed their high day-60 TCRbeta diversity to surviving recipient T cells and thymic progenitors. At the one-year point after transplant, T-cell counts and TCRbeta diversity were found to come mostly from T cells that had been newly produced.

A TCRbeta library incorporating unique molecular identifiers was prepared. Via MiXCR, TCRdb re-called the PCR reads, giving one row per CDR3 protein. Counted here are 200,000 or so distinct CDR3 sequences, roughly 6.3% occurring once; the ten biggest clones make up roughly 4.8%. Here the sequenced sample was PBMCs, taken before TCRalphabeta/CD19-depleted stem cell transplant. The J gene is TRBJ2-7, the V gene TRBV6-2 or TRBV6-3, with D possibly TRBD2 on 5 matching bases. The sequence was obtained from a girl under three years old with combined immunodeficiency, due to receive a stem cell transplant. CDR3 nucleotide sequence: TGTGCCAGCAGTTACACGAGCGGAGACCTGTCTGAGCAGTACTTC. Amino acid sequence: CASSYTSGDLSEQYF.